This record looks at one T cell receptor beta chain sequence and its context. A read error may be the cause here, since a much bigger clone is one base away. The sample originates from a study of molecular identifiers for immune sequencing clone quantification. Each CDR3 protein is one row after TCRdb ran MiXCR on the PCR reads. The sample has roughly 97,000 distinct CDR3 sequences; approximately 25% are singletons. The CDR3 consists of 15 residues. Germline V CDR1 and CDR2: SQVTM, ANQGSEA. Libraries for naive CD8 T cells, which were made from approximately 22,000 to 940,000 sorted cells, drew on 10%, 30% or 50% of the RNA.

The chain joins TRBV29-1 to TRBJ2-7, with 8 bases lining up with TRBD1. This clonotype was obtained from a human donor in good health. Some libraries in this study had Jurkat cell RNA spiked in. Sequenced: naive CD8+ T cells from blood, with Jurkat cell RNA spiked in. Subset reported: FACS-sorted CD8+CD4-CCR7+CD45RA+ naive T cells. The CDR3 reads CGVAGPTGGVHEQYF. CDR3 in DNA: TGCGGCGTTGCCGGACCTACAGGGGGTGTCCACGAGCAGTACTTC.